One sample yielded the 17 T cell receptor beta chains listed below, sequenced in a study of CD8 T cells in ankylosing spondylitis. These TCRs are of unknown antigen specificity. In TCRdb, the 5' RACE reads were re-called with MiXCR into one record per CDR3 protein. The sample shows about 390,000 distinct CDR3 sequences, around 20% of them seen only once. Study-level findings and limits: Several highly homologous variants made up a TCR beta motif that seemed to typify ankylosing spondylitis blood.

Source material: blood, either unsorted or a sorted T cell fraction (not recorded which). The receptors originated from a male donor with ankylosing spondylitis.

This clonotype came up a few times. This chain joins TRBV10-2 and TRBJ2-7; D gene unclear. V was clipped by 4 bases and J by 4 bases, with 8 bases between them. CDR3 length: 12 amino acids. Looked up from germline, CDR1 is WSHSY and CDR2 is SAAADI. CDR3 bases: TGCGCCAGCAGTGTCCCCCGATACGAGCAGTACTTC. Translating it yields CASSVPRYEQYF.

The chain is built from TRBV7-9 and TRBJ2-2, with D unresolved. Germline V gene sequence: CDR1 SEHNR, CDR2 FQNEAQ (reference sequence). The CDR3 totals 12 residues. V lost 5 bases to trimming and J lost 6 bases, with 7 bases between them. CDR3 amino acids: CASSTRAGELFF. DNA for the CDR3: TGTGCCAGCAGCACCCGTGCCGGGGAGCTGTTTTTT.

The chain has TRBV27 and TRBJ2-7; D remains unclear. The V end was cut by 5 bases, the J end by 4 bases, with 12 bases between. The CDR3 covers 13 residues. The germline CDR1 and CDR2 sequences are MNHEY and SMNVEV (reference sequence). The CDR3 is CASSPAFKYEQYF. CDR3 nucleotides: TGTGCCAGCAGTCCGGCCTTCAAGTACGAGCAGTACTTC.

The rearrangement links TRBV5-1 to TRBJ2-1; TRBD2 is a possible D gene (6 bases). The CDR3 loop spans 15 amino acids. Germline V gene data show CDR1 as SGHRS and CDR2 as YFSETQ. The V end lost 0 bases, the J end lost 8 bases, and 15 bases lay between the germline ends. CDR3 in amino acids: CASSLDGGTVYEQFF. The CDR3 bases are TGCGCCAGCAGCTTGGACGGCGGGACGGTGTATGAGCAGTTCTTC.

J is TRBJ1-5 and V is TRBV19; tentative D call: TRBD1 (5 bases). The V and J ends lost 3 bases and 7 bases respectively, with 16 bases between them. CDR3 size: 15 residues. Germline lookup yields CDR1 LNHDA and CDR2 SQIVND (reference sequence). The CDR3 DNA reads TGTGCCAGTAGTATGCCCGGGACCACGGGCCAGCCCCAGCATTTT. Protein: CASSMPGTTGQPQHF.

This clonotype was detected only a few times. The rearrangement uses TRBV7-2 and TRBJ1-5, with D perhaps TRBD1 (5 bases). Trimming took 1 base from V and 7 from J, leaving 14 bases between them. CDR1 SGHTA and CDR2 FQGNSA come from the germline V gene. This CDR3 has 15 residues. The CDR3 is CASSLVYIGGQPQHF. The CDR3, as DNA: TGTGCCAGCAGCTTAGTCTATATCGGGGGACAGCCCCAGCATTTT.

The chain recombines TRBV6-6 with TRBJ1-2, with a weak D call TRBD1 (5 bases). Germline CDR1 MNHNY, CDR2 SVGAGI (reference sequence). Between the trimmed V and J ends, which lost 10 bases and 1 base, there was a span of 10 bases. The CDR3 length is 12 residues. In DNA form, the CDR3 reads TGTGCCACCCAGGGTGATAACTATGGCTACACCTTC. This translates into CATQGDNYGYTF.

The chain links TRBV24-1 to TRBJ1-2; no clear D. This CDR3 comprises 14 residues. V lost 4 bases and J lost 3, with 11 bases in between. CDR1 and CDR2 from the germline V gene are KGHDR and SFDVKD. The CDR3 sequence is CATSETTVDYGYTF. CDR3 sequence (DNA): TGTGCCACCAGTGAAACAACAGTCGACTATGGCTACACCTTC.

The CDR3 nucleotides are TGTGCCAGCACCTCAGGGGGGGGCCTGAGCAATCAGCCCCAGCATTTT. Protein sequence: CASTSGGGLSNQPQHF. The chain couples TRBV27 to TRBJ1-5, with TRBD1 matching over 7 bases. Germline CDR1 reads MNHEY; CDR2 reads SMNVEV (reference sequence). V dropped 7 bases and J dropped 1; count of bases not matched to a gene: 10. CDR3 length equals 16 residues.

The rearrangement links TRBV2 to TRBJ1-1; 7 bases agree with TRBD1. V shed 7 bases, J shed 2 bases, and the junction held 4 bases outside the gene matches. Germline V lookup: CDR1 SNHLY, CDR2 FYNNEI. This CDR3 comprises 13 residues. The chain's CDR3 is CASKTGQNTEAFF. CDR3 DNA: TGTGCCAGCAAGACAGGGCAAAACACTGAAGCTTTCTTT. The variable domain in full, completed from reference TRBV2 and TRBJ1-1, reads EPEVTQTPSHQVTQMGQEVILRCVPISNHLYFYWYRQILGQKVEFLVSFYNNEISEKSEIFDDQFSVERPDGSNFTLKIRSTKLEDSAMYFCASKTGQNTEAFFGQGTRLTVV.

This clonotype was detected a few times. This chain links TRBV27 with TRBJ2-5; a weak D match, TRBD1 (7 bases). CDR3 length: 13 residues. Looked up from germline, CDR1 is MNHEY and CDR2 is SMNVEV (reference sequence). V dropped 5 bases and J dropped 7 bases, with 14 bases sitting between them. The CDR3 DNA follows: TGTGCCAGCAGTCACGACAGGGAGGCGACCCAGTACTTC. Protein: CASSHDREATQYF.

CDR3 DNA sequence: TGTGCCACTTCACAGGGGTCTGGCACCGGGGAGCTGTTTTTT. Its protein is CATSQGSGTGELFF. The rearrangement joins TRBV10-3 to TRBJ2-2, with 7 bases that match TRBD1. Trimming at V came to 10 bases and at J to 4 bases, leaving 9 bases not matched to a gene. Germline loops: CDR1 ENHRY, CDR2 SYGVKD. The CDR3 is 14 amino acids.

This clonotype has more than one count but fewer than ten. J is TRBJ2-2 and V is TRBV5-1; a weak D match, TRBD1 (6 bases). V was trimmed by 0 bases and J by 4 bases, leaving 10 bases between them. Germline CDR1 SGHRS, CDR2 YFSETQ. The CDR3 has 15 amino acids. The chain's CDR3 is CASSLGGGSTGELFF. CDR3 DNA: TGCGCCAGCAGCTTGGGTGGGGGCTCCACCGGGGAGCTGTTTTTT.

This clonotype has only a few counts. The rearrangement uses TRBV12-3 or TRBV12-4 and TRBJ2-3; TRBD1 matches at 8 bases. J gave up 2 bases and V 6 bases, and 7 bases lay outside the gene matches. The length of the CDR3 is 15 residues. For the CDR3, the DNA is TGTGCCAGCAGATTACTGACAGGGGACACAGATACGCAGTATTTT. Translation: CASRLLTGDTDTQYF.

The V gene is TRBV15, the J gene TRBJ1-1; no reliable D call. The CDR3 runs to 17 residues. The germline gives CDR1 LNHNV, CDR2 YYDKDF (reference sequence). Trimming stripped 0 bases from V and 1 base from J, with 15 bases between. The CDR3 DNA reads TGTGCCACCAGCAGAGATCGGGTAGGGATCGCGAACACTGAAGCTTTCTTT. Its translation is CATSRDRVGIANTEAFF.

This clonotype was detected a few times. V gene TRBV5-1 combines with J gene TRBJ2-7; 11 nucleotides match TRBD2. The CDR3 is 16 amino acids. Germline trimming cut 4 bases from V and 0 bases from J; bases unmatched to any gene: 6. Germline CDR1 and CDR2: SGHRS and YFSETQ. CDR3 in amino acids: CASSPETSGASYEQYF. The CDR3 coding sequence is TGCGCCAGCAGCCCTGAGACTAGCGGGGCCTCCTACGAGCAGTACTTC.

The sample holds one count of this clonotype. The rearrangement uses TRBV7-3 and TRBJ2-1, with D hard to call. The CDR3 loop spans 13 amino acids. In germline, CDR1 is SGHTA, CDR2 FQGTGA. Trimming cost V 2 bases and J 6 bases, with 8 bases left between them. The CDR3 DNA follows: TGTGCCAGCAGCTTAGGGGTGCTCAATGAGCAGTTCTTC. Translation gives CASSLGVLNEQFF. Full variable domain (missing parts from reference TRBV7-3 and TRBJ2-1): GAGVSQTPSNKVTEKGKYVELRCDPISGHTALYWYRQSLGQGPEFLIYFQGTGAADDSGLPNDRFFAVRPEGSVSTLKIQRTERGDSAVYLCASSLGVLNEQFFGPGTRLTVL.